This T cell receptor (beta chain) came from a study of T-cell reconstitution after alpha-beta-depleted transplantation in children. Findings and limits, study-wide: T-cell counts and diversity were attributed mostly to newly produced T cells one year after transplant. The study reportedly traced alpha-beta T cells about two months after transplant to several hundred expanded graft clones. The origin of high day-60 TCRbeta diversity in some patients lay in surviving recipient T cells and thymic progenitors.

V lost 5 bases and J 6 bases, leaving 5 bases between the germline ends. The CDR3 length is 11 residues. Ten or more counts support this clonotype. Its antigen is as yet unknown. Construction of the TCRbeta library involved unique molecular identifiers. One entry per CDR3 protein, called by TCRdb with MiXCR from the PCR reads. The sample has 700,000 to 950,000 distinct CDR3 sequences, 15% to 20% seen once; the top ten hold under 6%. The material sequenced was PBMCs, mostly from graft donor cells, taken 360 days after TCRalphabeta/CD19-depleted stem cell transplant. The sequence was collected from a male patient younger than 18 who had a stem cell transplant for acute lymphoblastic leukemia, so the T cells may come from the graft donor. The chain has TRBV12-3 or TRBV12-4 and TRBJ2-4; D is ambiguous. CDR3 sequence reads: CASSGVNIQYF. The CDR3 DNA sequence: TGTGCCAGCAGTGGTGTAAACATTCAGTACTTC.